Below, 2 T cell receptor beta chains from the same sample are listed, as sequenced in a study of cytomegalovirus exposure and HLA in healthy donors. Amplification used 60 Vbeta primers and 13 Jbeta primers. The data were produced by immunoSEQ multiplex PCR, yet TCRdb's version contains in-frame clones alone and is incomplete. The table shows approximately 110,000 clones, with over 15% occurring only once. Input material: PBMCs. These receptors were collected from a woman aged 18-29 years in good health and CMV-seronegative.

V and J are TRBV6-5 and TRBJ2-5; weak D call: TRBD2 (5 bases). CDR3 size: 12 residues. The V and J ends lost 6 bases and 2 bases respectively, with 7 bases between them. Germline V gene data show CDR1 as MNHEY and CDR2 as SVGAGI. The CDR3: CASRGLQETQYF. CDR3 nucleotides: TGTGCCAGCAGAGGACTGCAAGAGACCCAGTACTTC.

This clone was seen more than once but under ten times. The chain recombines TRBV28 with TRBJ1-1; a weak D match, TRBD1 (5 bases). Trimming stripped 5 bases from V and 5 bases from J, with 12 bases between. Germline V lookup: CDR1 MDHEN, CDR2 SYDVKM. CDR3 length: 13 amino acids. CDR3 DNA: TGTGCCAGCAGTCCCGGGGGGGGAACTGAAGCTTTCTTT. Translating gives CASSPGGGTEAFF.